Shown below are 11 T cell receptor beta chains from a single sample sequenced in a study of cytomegalovirus exposure and HLA in healthy donors listed by TCRdb under 2017. Receptor libraries were prepared by the immunoSEQ multiplex PCR assay. For the multiplex PCR, a mixture combining 60 forward primers for TCR Vbeta segments and 13 reverse primers for TCR Jbeta segments was used. This immuneACCESS table, as held by TCRdb, lists in-frame sequences with V and J called but not all clones. Of the missing ones, under half trace to an unresolved V gene in checked studies; the others have no known cause. Counted in this sample were about 120,000 clones; about 80% of them appeared once. The ten largest clones capture less than 3.5% of the sample. Sequencing was done on a sample of PBMCs. Receptors were obtained from a female donor in good health and CMV-seronegative.

This sequence joins TRBV30 and TRBJ1-5; no clear D gene. CDR3 length equals 13 residues. Trimming left V 3 bases short and J 4 bases short, with 10 bases between. Per germline, CDR1 GTSNPN and CDR2 SVGIG (reference sequence). The CDR3 here is CAWSDGDNQPQHF. The DNA of the CDR3 is TGTGCCTGGAGCGACGGGGATAATCAGCCCCAGCATTTT.

This chain joins TRBV10-2 and TRBJ2-5, with TRBD1 matching 8 bases. With V trimmed by 10 bases and J by 5 bases, 6 bases remained unmatched. Germline V gene lookup returns CDR1 WSHSY and CDR2 SAAADI. The CDR3 is 12 amino acids. CDR3 in DNA: TGCGCCACTCGGACAGGGAGGGAGACCCAGTACTTC. Translated: CATRTGRETQYF.

This chain links TRBV15 with TRBJ1-4, with TRBD1 matching over 7 bases. CDR3 length: 15 amino acids. The V gene end was trimmed by 5 bases and the J gene end by 6 bases; junction bases not matched to a gene: 9. The germline V gene has CDR1 LNHNV and CDR2 YYDKDF (reference sequence). CDR3: CATSGGGTAHEKLFF. The DNA for the CDR3 is TGTGCCACCAGCGGCGGGGGGACAGCCCATGAAAAACTGTTTTTT.

The genes are TRBV30 and TRBJ2-3; D may be TRBD2 (7 bases). The CDR3 covers 11 residues. CDR1 and CDR2 from the germline V gene are GTSNPN and SVGIG (reference sequence). V lost 7 bases and J 6 bases, leaving 11 bases between the germline ends. CDR3 region: CALKGGDTQYF. CDR3 in DNA: TGTGCCTTAAAGGGGGGGGATACGCAGTATTTT.

This clone was seen only once. The chain couples TRBV13 to TRBJ1-1, with TRBD1 matching 7 bases. Germline V lookup: CDR1 PRHDT, CDR2 FYEKMQ (reference sequence). This CDR3 is 15 amino acids long. V lost 5 bases, J lost 5 bases, and 11 bases stayed unmatched. DNA for the CDR3: TGTGCCAGCAGCCCACAGAACAGGGGTGAAACTGAAGCTTTCTTT. It is translated as CASSPQNRGETEAFF.

CDR3 sequence (DNA): TGTGCCAGCAGCCAAGAAGCGGGGGTGAGCTCCTACAATGAGCAGTTCTTC. This encodes CASSQEAGVSSYNEQFF. The rearrangement links TRBV14 to TRBJ2-1, with 8 bases lining up with TRBD2. Germline CDR1 and CDR2: SGHDN and FVKESK. The ends lost 0 bases at V and 0 bases at J; junction bases unmatched: 4. This CDR3 is 17 amino acids long. The variable domain in full, completed from reference TRBV14 and TRBJ2-1, reads EAGVTQFPSHSVIEKGQTVTLRCDPISGHDNLYWYRRVMGKEIKFLLHFVKESKQDESGMPNNRFLAERTGGTYSTLKVQPAELEDSGVYFCASSQEAGVSSYNEQFFGPGTRLTVL.

The V and J genes are TRBV27 and TRBJ2-3, with TRBD2 matching over 9 bases. Unmatched junction bases numbered 16, after V lost 5 bases and J lost 4 bases. The V gene's germline CDR1 is MNHEY and CDR2 SMNVEV (reference sequence). The CDR3 covers 18 residues. CDR3 sequence reads: CASSPRWRAGGAADTQYF. The CDR3 DNA reads TGTGCCAGCAGTCCCCGATGGCGGGCGGGGGGGGCAGCAGATACGCAGTATTTT.

V gene TRBV2 combines with J gene TRBJ2-5; TRBD2 agrees at 7 bases. The CDR3 contains 12 residues. The J segment lost 6 bases and the V segment lost 8 bases, leaving 6 bases of the junction unmatched. Per the germline V gene, CDR1 is SNHLY and CDR2 is FYNNEI. CDR3 protein: CASGLDLQTQYF. The CDR3 DNA reads as TGTGCCAGCGGACTAGATTTGCAGACCCAGTACTTC.

The rearrangement uses TRBV27 and TRBJ1-2; D possibly corresponds to TRBD1 (5 bases). The CDR3 extends over 15 amino acids. Germline V gene data show CDR1 as MNHEY and CDR2 as SMNVEV (reference sequence). V lost 1 base and J 2 bases, leaving 11 bases between the germline ends. The CDR3 loop is CASSLLGGVNYGYTF. Here the CDR3 DNA reads TGTGCCAGCAGTTTATTGGGGGGGGTGAACTATGGCTACACCTTC.

This rearrangement joins TRBV5-1 to TRBJ2-1; no definite D call. This CDR3 comprises 16 residues. V shed 3 bases and J shed 2 bases, with 15 bases lying between them. In germline, CDR1 is SGHRS, CDR2 YFSETQ. The CDR3 sequence: CASSYALPSTYNEQFF. As DNA, the CDR3 is TGCGCCAGCAGCTATGCACTACCGAGTACCTACAATGAGCAGTTCTTC.

The rearrangement links TRBV25-1 to TRBJ2-4; the match to TRBD1 covers 8 bases. Germline V CDR1 and CDR2: MGHDK, SYGVNS. The CDR3 is made up of 15 amino acids. The J segment lost 3 bases and the V segment lost 4 bases, leaving 5 bases of the junction unmatched. DNA of the CDR3: TGTGCCAGCAGTGGAAAGACAGGGGACAAAAACATTCAGTACTTC. As protein: CASSGKTGDKNIQYF.